This is a list of T cell receptor beta chains from one sample in a study of T cell responses to AZD1222 COVID-19 vaccine. Method: immunoSEQ multiplex PCR; TCRdb's copy keeps in-frame clones and lacks some. Among about 150,000 clones listed, approximately 92% were seen once. Sequencing used peripheral blood, obtained 28 days after the second AZD1222 dose. All receptors come from an adult who received the AZD1222 COVID-19 vaccine. Each CDR3 is given with its conserved first and last residue. The order of the fields is V gene, clone size, D gene, J gene, CDR3 DNA, CDR3 protein. A D gene is named only where the DNA matches it firmly. Some rows mark clone size as missing; the rest say once, few, many or name a class of expanded clone.

V: TRBV6-5
size: NA
D: TRBD2
J: TRBJ2-1
DNA: TGTGCCAGCAGGCAACTAGCGGGTACCTACAATGAGCAGTTCTTC
CDR3: CASRQLAGTYNEQFF

V: TRBV5-1
size: few
D: NA
J: TRBJ2-1
DNA: TGCGCCAGCAGCTTGGGACGGGACAATGAGCAGTTCTTC
CDR3: CASSLGRDNEQFF

V: TRBV5-1
size: NA
D: NA
J: TRBJ2-5
DNA: TGCGCCAGCAGCACCTCAGGAACCTCAGAGACCCAGTACTTC
CDR3: CASSTSGTSETQYF

V: TRBV4-1
size: NA
D: NA
J: TRBJ2-7
DNA: TGCGCCAGCAGCCAAGAGCTGGGCTTCTACGAGCAGTACTTC
CDR3: CASSQELGFYEQYF

V: TRBV5-8
size: once
D: NA
J: TRBJ1-1
DNA: TGTGCCAGCAGCTTGCGAAGCAGGGGTGAAGCTTTCTTT
CDR3: CASSLRSRGEAFF

V: TRBV19
size: few
D: TRBD2
J: TRBJ2-2
DNA: TGTGCCAGTACCCTACTAGCGGGAGGGCCTAACACCGGGGAGCTGTTTTTT
CDR3: CASTLLAGGPNTGELFF

V: TRBV6-5
size: NA
D: NA
J: TRBJ1-2
DNA: TGTGCCGGGGAGACGGATTTTAACTATGGCTACACCTTC
CDR3: CAGETDFNYGYTF

V: TRBV6-4
size: NA
D: NA
J: TRBJ1-2
DNA: TGTGCCAGCAGTGACTCCGGGAAAGCTAACTATGGCTACACCTTC
CDR3: CASSDSGKANYGYTF

V: TRBV11-1
size: NA
D: TRBD1
J: TRBJ1-1
DNA: TGTGCCAGCAGCACCCAGGGGGAGGTGAACACTGAAGCTTTCTTT
CDR3: CASSTQGEVNTEAFF

V: TRBV6-5
size: NA
D: NA
J: TRBJ1-1
DNA: TGTGCCAGCAGCTCGACAGGAGGGGACACTGAAGCTTTCTTT
CDR3: CASSSTGGDTEAFF

V: TRBV6-4
size: NA
D: NA
J: TRBJ1-2
DNA: TGTGCCAGCACCCCGTCCAGCGGAGAGTATGGCTACACCTTC
CDR3: CASTPSSGEYGYTF

V: TRBV5-6
size: NA
D: TRBD2
J: TRBJ2-2
DNA: TGTGCCAGCAGCTCGGGACTAGCGGGAGTACGCACCGGGGAGCTGTTTTTT
CDR3: CASSSGLAGVRTGELFF

V: TRBV30
size: NA
D: NA
J: TRBJ1-2
DNA: TGTGCCTGGGCGGACAGCTATGGCTACACCTTC
CDR3: CAWADSYGYTF

V: TRBV3-1/TRBV3-2
size: NA
D: TRBD1
J: TRBJ2-1
DNA: TGTGCCAGCAGCCAGGACAGGGGGACCTACAATGAGCAGTTCTTC
CDR3: CASSQDRGTYNEQFF

V: TRBV6-5
size: NA
D: NA
J: TRBJ2-7
DNA: TGTGCCAGCAGTTTGACCCTCGCCAGCTCCTACGAGCAGTACTTC
CDR3: CASSLTLASSYEQYF

V: TRBV1
size: NA
D: NA
J: TRBJ1-2
DNA: TGCACCAGCAGCCAAGATAGGCCCGGGAGGAGGGAAGCTAACTATGGCTACACCTTC
CDR3: CTSSQDRPGRREANYGYTF

V: TRBV5-1
size: once
D: NA
J: TRBJ2-3
DNA: TGCGCCAGCAGCTTGGCGGCAGCTAGCACAGATACGCAGTATTTT
CDR3: CASSLAAASTDTQYF

V: TRBV10-2
size: once
D: TRBD1
J: TRBJ2-4
DNA: TGCGCCAGCACCTACCTCGGACAGGTAGCCAAAAACATTCAGTACTTC
CDR3: CASTYLGQVAKNIQYF

V: TRBV18
size: few
D: TRBD1
J: TRBJ2-7
DNA: TGTGCCAGCTCACCACCTCCAGGGGGTAACGAGCAGTACTTC
CDR3: CASSPPPGGNEQYF

V: TRBV19
size: NA
D: NA
J: TRBJ1-5
DNA: TGTGCCAGTAGTATCTCCCCACAGGGACTTCAGCCCCAGCATTTT
CDR3: CASSISPQGLQPQHF

V: TRBV19
size: NA
D: NA
J: TRBJ1-2
DNA: TGTGCCAGTAGTATCCAAAGCAGGAATCCCAACTATGGCTACACCTTC
CDR3: CASSIQSRNPNYGYTF

V: TRBV15
size: many
D: TRBD1
J: TRBJ2-3
DNA: TGTGCCACCAGTTATTCCCGACAGGGAGGCACAGATACGCAGTATTTT
CDR3: CATSYSRQGGTDTQYF

V: TRBV9
size: NA
D: NA
J: TRBJ2-3
DNA: TGTGCCAGCAGCAGGCCGGGATCCGGGCCAGATACGCAGTATTTT
CDR3: CASSRPGSGPDTQYF

V: TRBV6-1
size: NA
D: TRBD2
J: TRBJ2-1
DNA: TGTGCCAGCAGTGAGACTAGCGGGATAACCTACAATGAGCAGTTCTTC
CDR3: CASSETSGITYNEQFF

V: TRBV7-9
size: NA
D: NA
J: TRBJ1-1
DNA: TGTGCCAGCAGCTCGTGGGACGGATCGAACACTGAAGCTTTCTTT
CDR3: CASSSWDGSNTEAFF

V: TRBV7-9
size: NA
D: NA
J: TRBJ2-1
DNA: TGTGCCAGCAGTTTAGGTGGTAGAGAGCAGTTCTTC
CDR3: CASSLGGREQFF

V: TRBV7-9
size: few
D: NA
J: TRBJ2-5
DNA: TGTGCCAGCAGCTTAGGCCAAGAGACCCAGTACTTC
CDR3: CASSLGQETQYF

V: TRBV5-6
size: NA
D: NA
J: TRBJ1-3
DNA: TGTGCCAGCAGCTCGACGCCCCCAGGGAGAGGTGGAAACACCATATATTTT
CDR3: CASSSTPPGRGGNTIYF

V: TRBV7-6
size: NA
D: TRBD2
J: TRBJ2-3
DNA: TGTGCCAGCAGCTCCGAACCACTAGCGGGAGTAACAGATACGCAGTATTTT
CDR3: CASSSEPLAGVTDTQYF

V: TRBV15
size: NA
D: NA
J: TRBJ1-1
DNA: TGTGCCACCAGCAGAGAGGAGGGTATGAACACTGAAGCTTTCTTT
CDR3: CATSREEGMNTEAFF

V: TRBV19
size: once
D: NA
J: TRBJ1-2
DNA: TGTGCCAGTAGTAGCCAAGGTGGCTACACCTTC
CDR3: CASSSQGGYTF

V: TRBV4-2
size: NA
D: NA
J: TRBJ1-2
DNA: TGTGCCAGCAGCCAAGATTTCGACAGCAACTATGGCTACACCTTC
CDR3: CASSQDFDSNYGYTF

V: TRBV5-6
size: once
D: TRBD2
J: TRBJ2-7
DNA: TGTGCCAGCAGCCCGACTAGCGGGAGCGCTTACGAGCAGTACTTC
CDR3: CASSPTSGSAYEQYF

V: TRBV30
size: once
D: TRBD2
J: TRBJ2-1
DNA: TGTGCCTGGACTAGCGGGAATCTGTACAATGAGCAGTTCTTC
CDR3: CAWTSGNLYNEQFF

V: TRBV27
size: NA
D: TRBD2
J: TRBJ2-1
DNA: TGTGCCAGCAGCTCCGGGACTAGCGGGATCAATGAGCAGTTCTTC
CDR3: CASSSGTSGINEQFF

V: TRBV6-5
size: NA
D: NA
J: TRBJ1-3
DNA: TGTGCCAGCAGTCCCGGGGTGAGCTCTGGAAACACCATATATTTT
CDR3: CASSPGVSSGNTIYF

V: TRBV2
size: NA
D: TRBD1
J: TRBJ1-6
DNA: TGTGCCAGTATGACAGGGGGCAATTCACCCCTCCACTTT
CDR3: CASMTGGNSPLHF

V: TRBV4-1
size: NA
D: TRBD2
J: TRBJ2-1
DNA: TGCGCCAGCAGCCAAGCATTGGGTAGCGGGCCAACCTACAATGAGCAGTTCTTC
CDR3: CASSQALGSGPTYNEQFF

V: TRBV18
size: NA
D: NA
J: TRBJ1-5
DNA: TGTGCCAGCTCACCAGAGTGGGATCGCACAAATAGCAATCAGCCCCAGCATTTT
CDR3: CASSPEWDRTNSNQPQHF

V: TRBV3-1/TRBV3-2
size: NA
D: NA
J: TRBJ1-1
DNA: TGTGCCAGCAGCCAAGGAGAAATCGGGAGCACTGAAGCTTTCTTT
CDR3: CASSQGEIGSTEAFF

V: TRBV4-2
size: NA
D: NA
J: TRBJ1-6
DNA: TGTGCCAGCAGCTTCCTCGGGCCCAGTCCCGATTCACCCCTCCACTTT
CDR3: CASSFLGPSPDSPLHF

V: TRBV7-2
size: NA
D: NA
J: TRBJ1-1
DNA: TGTGCCAGCAGCTCGGCCCAGGATTTCACTGAAGCTTTCTTT
CDR3: CASSSAQDFTEAFF

V: TRBV11-2
size: NA
D: TRBD1
J: TRBJ1-1
DNA: TGTGCCAGCAGCCGTCAGGGGGTCCATGAAGCTTTCTTT
CDR3: CASSRQGVHEAFF

V: TRBV3-1/TRBV3-2
size: NA
D: NA
J: TRBJ2-5
DNA: TGTGCCAGCAGCCAAGCCAGGCAAGAGACCCAGTACTTC
CDR3: CASSQARQETQYF